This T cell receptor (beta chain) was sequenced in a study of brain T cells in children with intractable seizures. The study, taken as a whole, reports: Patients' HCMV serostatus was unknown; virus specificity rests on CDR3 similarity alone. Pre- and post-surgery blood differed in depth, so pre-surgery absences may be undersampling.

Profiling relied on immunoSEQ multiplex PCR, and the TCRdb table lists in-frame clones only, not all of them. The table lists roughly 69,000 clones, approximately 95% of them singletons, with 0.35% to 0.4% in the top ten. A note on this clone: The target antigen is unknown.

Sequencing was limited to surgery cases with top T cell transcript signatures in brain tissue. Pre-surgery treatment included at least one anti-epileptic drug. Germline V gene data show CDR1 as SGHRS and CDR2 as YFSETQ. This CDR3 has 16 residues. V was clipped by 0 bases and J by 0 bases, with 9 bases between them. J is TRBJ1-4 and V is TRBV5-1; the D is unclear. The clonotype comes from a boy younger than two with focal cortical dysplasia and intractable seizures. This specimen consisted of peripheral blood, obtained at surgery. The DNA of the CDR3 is TGCGCCAGCAGCTTGGGACCCTCTGCAACTAATGAAAAACTGTTTTTT. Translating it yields CASSLGPSATNEKLFF.